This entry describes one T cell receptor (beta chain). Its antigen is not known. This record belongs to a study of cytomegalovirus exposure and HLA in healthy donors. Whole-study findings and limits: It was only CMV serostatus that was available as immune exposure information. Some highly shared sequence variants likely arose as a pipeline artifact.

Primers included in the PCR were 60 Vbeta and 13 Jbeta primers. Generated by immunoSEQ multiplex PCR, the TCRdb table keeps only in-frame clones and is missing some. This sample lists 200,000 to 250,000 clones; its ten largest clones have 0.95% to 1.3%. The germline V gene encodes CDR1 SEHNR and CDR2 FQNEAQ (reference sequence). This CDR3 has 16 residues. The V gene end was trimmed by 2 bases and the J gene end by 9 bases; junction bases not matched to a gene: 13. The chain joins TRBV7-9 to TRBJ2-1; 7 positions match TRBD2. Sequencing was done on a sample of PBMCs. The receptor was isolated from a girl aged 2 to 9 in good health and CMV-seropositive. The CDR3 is CASSLQGGSRSSEQFF. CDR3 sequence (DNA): TGTGCCAGCAGCTTACAAGGCGGGAGTAGGAGTAGTGAGCAGTTCTTC.